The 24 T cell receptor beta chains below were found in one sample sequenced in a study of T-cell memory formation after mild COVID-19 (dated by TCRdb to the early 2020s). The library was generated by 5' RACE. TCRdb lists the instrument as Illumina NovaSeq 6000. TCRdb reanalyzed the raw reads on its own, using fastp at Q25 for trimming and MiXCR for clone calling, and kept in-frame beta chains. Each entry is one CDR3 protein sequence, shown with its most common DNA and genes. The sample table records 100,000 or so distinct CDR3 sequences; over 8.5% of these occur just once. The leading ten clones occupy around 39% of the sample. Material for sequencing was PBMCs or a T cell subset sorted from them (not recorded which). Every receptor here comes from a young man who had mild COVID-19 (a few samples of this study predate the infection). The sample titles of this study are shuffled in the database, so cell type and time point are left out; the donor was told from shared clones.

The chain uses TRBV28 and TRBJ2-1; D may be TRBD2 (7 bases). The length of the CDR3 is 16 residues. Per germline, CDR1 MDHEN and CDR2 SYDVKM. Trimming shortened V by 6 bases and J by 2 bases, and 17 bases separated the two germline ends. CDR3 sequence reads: CASSQGGLAAYNEQFF. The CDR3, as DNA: TGTGCCAGCAGCCAAGGGGGGCTAGCGGCCTACAATGAGCAGTTCTTC.

The CDR3 DNA follows: TGTGCCAGCAGTTACGGGGACAGGGTCCAAGAGACCCAGTACTTC. Translation: CASSYGDRVQETQYF. The V gene is TRBV6-5, the J gene TRBJ2-5, with 9 bases fitting TRBD1. The CDR3 has 15 amino acids. The V and J ends lost 2 bases and 1 base, in that order; junction bases with no gene match: 2. CDR1 is MNHEY and CDR2 is SVGAGI in the germline V gene.

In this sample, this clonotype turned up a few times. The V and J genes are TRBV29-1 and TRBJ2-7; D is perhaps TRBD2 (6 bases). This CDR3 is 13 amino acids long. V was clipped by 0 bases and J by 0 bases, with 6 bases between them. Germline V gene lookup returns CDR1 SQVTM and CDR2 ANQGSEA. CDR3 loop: CSVEEGGSYEQYF. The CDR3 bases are TGCAGCGTTGAAGAGGGGGGCTCCTACGAGCAGTACTTC.

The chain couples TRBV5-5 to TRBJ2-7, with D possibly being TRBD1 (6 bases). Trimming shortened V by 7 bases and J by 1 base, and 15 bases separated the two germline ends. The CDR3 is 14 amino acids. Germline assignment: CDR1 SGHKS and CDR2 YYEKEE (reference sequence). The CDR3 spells CASSTRDTSYEQYV. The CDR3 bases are TGTGCCAGCTCCACTCGGGACACGTCCTACGAGCAGTACGTC.

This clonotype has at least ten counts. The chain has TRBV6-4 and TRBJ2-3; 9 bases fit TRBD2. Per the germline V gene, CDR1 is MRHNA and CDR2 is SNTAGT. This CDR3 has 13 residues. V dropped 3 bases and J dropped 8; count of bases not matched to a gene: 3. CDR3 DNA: TGTGCCAGCAGTGATAAGACTAGCGGTACGCAGTATTTT. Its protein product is CASSDKTSGTQYF.

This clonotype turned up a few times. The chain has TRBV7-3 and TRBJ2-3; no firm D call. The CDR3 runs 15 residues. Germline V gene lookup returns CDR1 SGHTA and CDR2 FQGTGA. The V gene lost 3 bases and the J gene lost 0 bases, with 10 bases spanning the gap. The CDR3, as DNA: TGTGCCAGCAGCTTTGCTGAAGCTAGCACAGATACGCAGTATTTT. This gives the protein CASSFAEASTDTQYF.

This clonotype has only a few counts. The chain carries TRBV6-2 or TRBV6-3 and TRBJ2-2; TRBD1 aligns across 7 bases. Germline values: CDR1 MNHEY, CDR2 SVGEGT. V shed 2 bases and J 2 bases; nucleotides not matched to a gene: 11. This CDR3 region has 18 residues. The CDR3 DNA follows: TGTGCCAGCAGTTACAGGTCGGGACAGCTTCCAAACACCGGGGAGCTGTTTTTT. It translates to CASSYRSGQLPNTGELFF.

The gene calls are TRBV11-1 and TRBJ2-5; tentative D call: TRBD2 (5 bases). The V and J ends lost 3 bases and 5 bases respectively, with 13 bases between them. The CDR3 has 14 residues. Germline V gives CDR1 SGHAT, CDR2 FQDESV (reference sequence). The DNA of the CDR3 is TGTGCCAGCAGCTTCCCGGGGATGGCGGAGACCCAGTACTTC. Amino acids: CASSFPGMAETQYF.

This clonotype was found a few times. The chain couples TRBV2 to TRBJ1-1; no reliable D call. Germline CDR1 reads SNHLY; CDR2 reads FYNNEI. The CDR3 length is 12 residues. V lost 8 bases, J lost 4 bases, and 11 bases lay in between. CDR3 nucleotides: TGTGCCAGCCGATACGGGATCACTGAAGCTTTCTTT. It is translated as CASRYGITEAFF.

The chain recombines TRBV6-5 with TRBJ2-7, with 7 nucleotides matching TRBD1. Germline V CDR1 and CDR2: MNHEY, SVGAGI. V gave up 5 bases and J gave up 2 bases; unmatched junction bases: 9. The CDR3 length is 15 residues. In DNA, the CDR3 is TGTGCCAGCAGTCTAAACACAGGGGTTCCCTACGAGCAGTACTTC. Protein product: CASSLNTGVPYEQYF.

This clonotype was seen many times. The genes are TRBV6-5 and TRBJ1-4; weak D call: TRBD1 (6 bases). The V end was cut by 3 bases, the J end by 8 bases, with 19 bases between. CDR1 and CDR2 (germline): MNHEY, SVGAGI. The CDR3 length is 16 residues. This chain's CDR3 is CASSYLAGEKEEKLFF. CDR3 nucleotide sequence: TGTGCCAGCAGTTATCTCGCAGGGGAGAAAGAAGAAAAACTGTTTTTT.

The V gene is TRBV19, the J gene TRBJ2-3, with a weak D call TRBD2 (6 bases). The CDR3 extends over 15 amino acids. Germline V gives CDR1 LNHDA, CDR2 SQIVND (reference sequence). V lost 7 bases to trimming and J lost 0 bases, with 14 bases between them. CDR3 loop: CASTAAGTSTDTQYF. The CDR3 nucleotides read TGTGCCAGTACTGCGGCGGGAACTAGCACAGATACGCAGTATTTT.

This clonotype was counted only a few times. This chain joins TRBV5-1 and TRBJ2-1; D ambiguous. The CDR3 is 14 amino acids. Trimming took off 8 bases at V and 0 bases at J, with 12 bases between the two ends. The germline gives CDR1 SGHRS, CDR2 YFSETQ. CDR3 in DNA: TGCGCCAGTTCGTGGGTTGTCTCCTACAATGAGCAGTTCTTC. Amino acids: CASSWVVSYNEQFF.

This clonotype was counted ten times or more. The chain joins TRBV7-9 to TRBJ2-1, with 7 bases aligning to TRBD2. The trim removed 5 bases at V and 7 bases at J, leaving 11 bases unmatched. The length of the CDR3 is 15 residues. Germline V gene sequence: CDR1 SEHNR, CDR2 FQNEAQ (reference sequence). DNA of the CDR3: TGTGCCAGCAGCAAGAGCGGGGAAGGGTGGAATGAGCAGTTCTTC. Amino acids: CASSKSGEGWNEQFF. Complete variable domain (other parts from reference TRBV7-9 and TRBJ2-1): DTGVSQNPRHKITKRGQNVTFRCDPISEHNRLYWYRQTLGQGPEFLTYFQNEAQLEKSRLLSDRFSAERPKGSFSTLEIQRTEQGDSAMYLCASSKSGEGWNEQFFGPGTRLTVL.

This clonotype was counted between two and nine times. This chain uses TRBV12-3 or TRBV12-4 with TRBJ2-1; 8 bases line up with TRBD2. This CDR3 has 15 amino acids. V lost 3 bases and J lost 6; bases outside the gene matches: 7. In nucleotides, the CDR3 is TGTGCCAGCAGTTTTATCGGCGGGGGGCTCAATGAGCAGTTCTTC. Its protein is CASSFIGGGLNEQFF.

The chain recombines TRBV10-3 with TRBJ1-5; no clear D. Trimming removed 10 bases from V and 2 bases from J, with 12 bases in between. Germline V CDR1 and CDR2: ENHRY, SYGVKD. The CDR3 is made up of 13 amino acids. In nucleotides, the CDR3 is TGTGCCACCCGCCCTCCGGGCAATCAGCCCCAGCATTTT. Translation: CATRPPGNQPQHF.

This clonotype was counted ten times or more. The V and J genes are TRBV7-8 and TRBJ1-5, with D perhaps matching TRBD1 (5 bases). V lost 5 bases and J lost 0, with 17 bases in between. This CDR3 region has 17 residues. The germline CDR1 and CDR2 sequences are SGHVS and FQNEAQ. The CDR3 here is CASSKVEGTYSNQPQHF. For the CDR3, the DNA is TGTGCCAGCAGCAAGGTGGAGGGGACTTATAGCAATCAGCCCCAGCATTTT.

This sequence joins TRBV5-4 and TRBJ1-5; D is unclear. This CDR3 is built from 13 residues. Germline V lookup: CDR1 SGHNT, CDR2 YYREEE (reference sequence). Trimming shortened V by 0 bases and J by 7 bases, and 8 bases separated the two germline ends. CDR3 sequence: CASSLEKKQPQHF. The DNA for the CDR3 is TGTGCCAGCAGCTTGGAAAAGAAGCAGCCCCAGCATTTT.

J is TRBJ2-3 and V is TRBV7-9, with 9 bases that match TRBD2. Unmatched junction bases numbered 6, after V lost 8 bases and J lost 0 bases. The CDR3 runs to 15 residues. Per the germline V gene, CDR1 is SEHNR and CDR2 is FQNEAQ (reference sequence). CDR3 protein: CASEDLAGSTDTQYF. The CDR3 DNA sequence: TGTGCCAGCGAGGATCTAGCGGGGAGCACAGATACGCAGTATTTT.

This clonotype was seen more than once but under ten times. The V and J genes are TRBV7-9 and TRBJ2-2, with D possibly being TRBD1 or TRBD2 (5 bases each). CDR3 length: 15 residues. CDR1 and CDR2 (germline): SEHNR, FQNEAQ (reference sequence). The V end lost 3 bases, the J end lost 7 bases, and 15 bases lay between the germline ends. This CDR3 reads CASSFPGTGIGELFF. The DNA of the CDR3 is TGTGCCAGCAGCTTCCCAGGGACCGGGATCGGGGAGCTGTTTTTT. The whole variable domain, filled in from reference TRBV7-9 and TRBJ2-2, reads DTGVSQNPRHKITKRGQNVTFRCDPISEHNRLYWYRQTLGQGPEFLTYFQNEAQLEKSRLLSDRFSAERPKGSFSTLEIQRTEQGDSAMYLCASSFPGTGIGELFFGEGSRLTVL.

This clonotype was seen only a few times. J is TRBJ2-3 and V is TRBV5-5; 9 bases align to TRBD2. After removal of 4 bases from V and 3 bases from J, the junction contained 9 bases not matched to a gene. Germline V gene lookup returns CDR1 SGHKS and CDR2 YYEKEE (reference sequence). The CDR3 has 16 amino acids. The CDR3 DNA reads TGTGCCAGCAGCCCCAGGGGAGCGGGGGGTACAGATACGCAGTATTTT. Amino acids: CASSPRGAGGTDTQYF.

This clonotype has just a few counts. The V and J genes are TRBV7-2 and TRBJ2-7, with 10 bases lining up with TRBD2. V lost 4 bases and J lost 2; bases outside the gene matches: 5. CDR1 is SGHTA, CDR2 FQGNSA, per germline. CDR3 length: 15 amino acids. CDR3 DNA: TGTGCCAGCAGCTATAATAGCGGGGGGCCCTACGAGCAGTACTTC. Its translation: CASSYNSGGPYEQYF.

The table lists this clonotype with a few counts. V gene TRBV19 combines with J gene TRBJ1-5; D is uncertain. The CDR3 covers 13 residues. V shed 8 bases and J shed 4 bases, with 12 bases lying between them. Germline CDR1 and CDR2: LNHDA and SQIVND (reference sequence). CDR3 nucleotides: TGTGCCAGTTCGGGGTCGATTAATCAGCCCCAGCATTTT. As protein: CASSGSINQPQHF.

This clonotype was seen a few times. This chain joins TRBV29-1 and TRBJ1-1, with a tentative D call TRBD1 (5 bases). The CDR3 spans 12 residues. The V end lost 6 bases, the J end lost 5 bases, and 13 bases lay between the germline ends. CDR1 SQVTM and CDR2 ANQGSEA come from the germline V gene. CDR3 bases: TGCAGCGTCGGGACTTCGTGGACTGAAGCTTTCTTT. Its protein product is CSVGTSWTEAFF.